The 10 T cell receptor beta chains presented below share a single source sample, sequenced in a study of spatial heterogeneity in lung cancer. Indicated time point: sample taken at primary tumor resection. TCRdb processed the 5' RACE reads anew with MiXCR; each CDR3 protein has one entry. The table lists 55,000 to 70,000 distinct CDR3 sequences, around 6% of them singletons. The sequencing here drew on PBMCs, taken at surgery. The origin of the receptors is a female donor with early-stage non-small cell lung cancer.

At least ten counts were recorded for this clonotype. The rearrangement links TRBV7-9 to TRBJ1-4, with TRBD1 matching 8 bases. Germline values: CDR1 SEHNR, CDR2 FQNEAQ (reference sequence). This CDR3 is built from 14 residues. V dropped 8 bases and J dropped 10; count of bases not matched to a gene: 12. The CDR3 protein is CASGIGQGGGKLFF. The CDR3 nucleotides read TGTGCCAGCGGGATAGGACAGGGCGGCGGAAAACTGTTTTTT.

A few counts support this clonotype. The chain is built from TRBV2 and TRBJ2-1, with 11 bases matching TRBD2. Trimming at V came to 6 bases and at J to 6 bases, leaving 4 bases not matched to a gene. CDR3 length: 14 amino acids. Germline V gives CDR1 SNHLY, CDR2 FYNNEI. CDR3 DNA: TGTGCCAGCAGGTTTAGCGGGAGGGCCAATGAGCAGTTCTTC. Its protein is CASRFSGRANEQFF.

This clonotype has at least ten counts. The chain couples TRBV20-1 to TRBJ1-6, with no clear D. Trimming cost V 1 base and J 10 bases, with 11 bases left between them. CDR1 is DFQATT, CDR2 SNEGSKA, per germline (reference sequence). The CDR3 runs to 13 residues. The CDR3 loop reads CSARGLMVSPLHF. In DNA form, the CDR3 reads TGCAGTGCTAGAGGGTTAATGGTCTCACCCCTCCACTTT.

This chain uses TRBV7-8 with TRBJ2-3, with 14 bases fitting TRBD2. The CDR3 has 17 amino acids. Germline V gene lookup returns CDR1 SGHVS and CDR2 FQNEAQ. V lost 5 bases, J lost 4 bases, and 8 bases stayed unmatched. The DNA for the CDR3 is TGTGCCAGCAGCCCACGGCCGGGACTAGCGGGAGCAGATACGCAGTATTTT. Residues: CASSPRPGLAGADTQYF. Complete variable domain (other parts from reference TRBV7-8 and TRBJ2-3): GAGVSQSPRYKVAKRGQDVALRCDPISGHVSLFWYQQALGQGPEFLTYFQNEAQLDKSGLPSDRFFAERPEGSVSTLKIQRTQQEDSAVYLCASSPRPGLAGADTQYFGPGTRLTVL.

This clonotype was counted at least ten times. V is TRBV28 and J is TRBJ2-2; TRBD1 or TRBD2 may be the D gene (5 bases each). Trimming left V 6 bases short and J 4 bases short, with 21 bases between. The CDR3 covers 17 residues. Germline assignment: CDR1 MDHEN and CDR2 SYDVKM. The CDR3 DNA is TGTGCCAGCAGCGCGTCTCCGGGACCTCAAACCACCGGGGAGCTGTTTTTT. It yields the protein CASSASPGPQTTGELFF.

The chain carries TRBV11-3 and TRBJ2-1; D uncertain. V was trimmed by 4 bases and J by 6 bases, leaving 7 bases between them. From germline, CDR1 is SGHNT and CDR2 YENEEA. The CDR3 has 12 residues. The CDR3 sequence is CASSSWVNEQFF. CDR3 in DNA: TGTGCCAGCAGCTCTTGGGTCAATGAGCAGTTCTTC.

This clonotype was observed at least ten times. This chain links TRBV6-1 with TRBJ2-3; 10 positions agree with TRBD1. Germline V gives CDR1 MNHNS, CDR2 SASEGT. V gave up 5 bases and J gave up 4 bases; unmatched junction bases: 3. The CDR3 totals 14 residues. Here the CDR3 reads CASSPGTGADTQYF. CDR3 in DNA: TGTGCCAGCAGTCCCGGGACAGGGGCAGATACGCAGTATTTT.

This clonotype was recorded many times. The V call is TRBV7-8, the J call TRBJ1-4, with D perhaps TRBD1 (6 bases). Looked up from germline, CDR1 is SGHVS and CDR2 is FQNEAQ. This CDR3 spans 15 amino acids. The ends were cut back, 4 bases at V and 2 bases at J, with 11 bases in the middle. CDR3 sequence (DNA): TGTGCCAGCAGCTCCCTACAGGGCACTAATGAAAAACTGTTTTTT. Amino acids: CASSSLQGTNEKLFF.

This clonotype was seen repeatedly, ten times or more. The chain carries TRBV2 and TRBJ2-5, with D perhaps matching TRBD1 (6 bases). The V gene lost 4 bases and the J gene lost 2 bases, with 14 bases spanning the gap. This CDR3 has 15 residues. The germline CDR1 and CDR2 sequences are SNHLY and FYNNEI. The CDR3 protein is CASSAQGQPQETQYF. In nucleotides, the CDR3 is TGTGCCAGCAGTGCTCAAGGACAGCCGCAAGAGACCCAGTACTTC.

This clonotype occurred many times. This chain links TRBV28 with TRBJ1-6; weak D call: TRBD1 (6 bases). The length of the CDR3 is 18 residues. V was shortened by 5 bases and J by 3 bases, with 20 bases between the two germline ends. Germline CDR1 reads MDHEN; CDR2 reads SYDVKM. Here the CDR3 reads CASSAGGSGRLYNSPLHF. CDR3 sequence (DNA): TGTGCCAGCAGTGCTGGGGGCTCGGGACGGCTCTATAATTCACCCCTCCACTTT.